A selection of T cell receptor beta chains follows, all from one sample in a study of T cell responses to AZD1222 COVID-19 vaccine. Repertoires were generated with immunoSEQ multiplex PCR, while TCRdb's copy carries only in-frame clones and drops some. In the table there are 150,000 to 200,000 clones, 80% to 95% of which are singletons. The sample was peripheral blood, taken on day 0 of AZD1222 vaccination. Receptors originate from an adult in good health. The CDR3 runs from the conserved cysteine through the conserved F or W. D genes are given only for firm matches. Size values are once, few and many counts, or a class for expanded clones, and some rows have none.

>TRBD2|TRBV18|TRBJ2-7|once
CASSPLAVHEQYF
TGTGCCAGCTCACCGCTAGCGGTCCACGAGCAGTACTTC
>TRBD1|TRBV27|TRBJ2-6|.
CASRGQGAEGANVLTF
TGTGCCAGCAGGGGACAGGGGGCGGAGGGGGCCAACGTCCTGACTTTC
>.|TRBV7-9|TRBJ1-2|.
CASSLPWVANYGYTF
TGTGCCAGCAGCCTGCCCTGGGTTGCTAACTATGGCTACACCTTC
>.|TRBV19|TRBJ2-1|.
CASGEGNEQFF
TGTGCCAGTGGGGAAGGGAATGAGCAGTTCTTC
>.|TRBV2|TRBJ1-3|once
CASRGISGNTIYF
TGTGCCAGCAGGGGAATTTCTGGAAACACCATATATTTT
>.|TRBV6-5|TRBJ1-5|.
CATKPEAGSNQPQHF
TGTGCCACCAAGCCAGAGGCAGGTTCCAATCAGCCCCAGCATTTT
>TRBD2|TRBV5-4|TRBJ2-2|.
CASSWGGAGERGELFF
TGTGCCAGCAGCTGGGGTGGTGCGGGAGAACGTGGGGAGCTGTTTTTT
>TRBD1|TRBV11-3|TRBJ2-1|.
CASSEGGMSYNEQFF
TGTGCCAGCTCGGAAGGGGGCATGTCCTACAATGAGCAGTTCTTC
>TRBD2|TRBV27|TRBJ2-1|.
CASSWVLAGGNEQFF
TGTGCCAGCAGTTGGGTACTAGCGGGCGGAAATGAGCAGTTCTTC
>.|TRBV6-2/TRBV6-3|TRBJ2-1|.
CASSGGTNYNEQFF
TGTGCCAGCAGTGGCGGGACAAACTACAATGAGCAGTTCTTC
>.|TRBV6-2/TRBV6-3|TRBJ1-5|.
CASSQAAVQPQHF
TGTGCCAGCAGTCAGGCAGCAGTTCAGCCCCAGCATTTT
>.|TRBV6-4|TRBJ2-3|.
CASSAGHTADTQYF
TGTGCCAGCTCGGCCGGCCATACCGCAGATACGCAGTATTTT
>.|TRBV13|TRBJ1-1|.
CASSFNAEAFF
TGTGCCAGCAGCTTTAATGCTGAAGCTTTCTTT
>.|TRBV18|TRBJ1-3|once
CASSPAPRVGSGNTIYF
TGTGCCAGCTCACCAGCGCCCAGGGTGGGCTCTGGAAACACCATATATTTT
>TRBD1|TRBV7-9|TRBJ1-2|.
CASSFLAGGGGYTF
TGTGCCAGCAGCTTTTTAGCAGGGGGTGGCGGCTACACCTTC
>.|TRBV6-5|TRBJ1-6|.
CASSPEGLSPLHF
TGTGCCAGCAGTCCCGAGGGGCTTTCACCCCTCCACTTT